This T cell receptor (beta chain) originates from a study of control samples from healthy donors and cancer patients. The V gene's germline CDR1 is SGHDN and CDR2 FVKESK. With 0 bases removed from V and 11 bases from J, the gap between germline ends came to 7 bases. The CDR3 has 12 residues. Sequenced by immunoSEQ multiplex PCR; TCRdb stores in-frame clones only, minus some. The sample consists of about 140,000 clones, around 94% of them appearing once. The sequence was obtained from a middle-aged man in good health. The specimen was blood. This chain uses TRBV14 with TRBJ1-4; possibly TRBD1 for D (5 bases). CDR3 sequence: CASSQDQGKLFF. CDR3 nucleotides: TGTGCCAGCAGCCAAGACCAGGGCAAACTGTTTTTT.